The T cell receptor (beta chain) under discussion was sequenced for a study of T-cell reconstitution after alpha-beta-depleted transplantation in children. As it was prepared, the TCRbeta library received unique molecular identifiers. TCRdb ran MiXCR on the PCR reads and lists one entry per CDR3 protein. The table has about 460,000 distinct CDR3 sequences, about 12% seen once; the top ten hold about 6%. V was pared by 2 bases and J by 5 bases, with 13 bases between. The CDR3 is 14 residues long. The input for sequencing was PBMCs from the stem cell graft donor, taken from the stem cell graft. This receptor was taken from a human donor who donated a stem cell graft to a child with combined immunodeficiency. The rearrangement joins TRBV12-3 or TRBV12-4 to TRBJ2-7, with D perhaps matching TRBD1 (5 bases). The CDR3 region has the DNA TGTGCCAGCAGTTTAAGTATCAGGGATGACGAGCAGTACTTC. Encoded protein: CASSLSIRDDEQYF.